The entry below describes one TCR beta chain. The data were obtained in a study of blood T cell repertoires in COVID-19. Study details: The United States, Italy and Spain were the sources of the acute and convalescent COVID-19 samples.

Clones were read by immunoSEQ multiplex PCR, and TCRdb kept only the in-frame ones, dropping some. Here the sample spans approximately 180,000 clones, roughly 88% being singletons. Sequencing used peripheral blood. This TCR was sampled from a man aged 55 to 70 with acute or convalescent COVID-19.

CDR3 DNA sequence: TGTGCCAGCAGCTCGTCGGGCGGGAGTTACAATGAGCAGTTCTTC. It yields the protein CASSSSGGSYNEQFF. V usage is TRBV7-9 and J usage is TRBJ2-1; 7 bases are a match to TRBD2. The CDR3 runs to 15 residues. The V and J ends lost 4 bases and 4 bases, in that order; junction bases with no gene match: 7. Germline loops: CDR1 SEHNR, CDR2 FQNEAQ (reference sequence). The entire variable domain, with the rest obtained from reference TRBV7-9 and TRBJ2-1, is as follows: DTGVSQNPRHKITKRGQNVTFRCDPISEHNRLYWYRQTLGQGPEFLTYFQNEAQLEKSRLLSDRFSAERPKGSFSTLEIQRTEQGDSAMYLCASSSSGGSYNEQFFGPGTRLTVL.